This entry lists 13 T cell receptor beta chains sequenced from one sample in a study of T cell responses to AZD1222 COVID-19 vaccine. Profiled with immunoSEQ multiplex PCR; TCRdb holds only in-frame clones, not every one. The sample has 140,000 or so clones, 89% seen once. The material sequenced was peripheral blood, taken on day 0 of AZD1222 vaccination. The receptors originated from an adult in good health.

CDR3: CASSLDRLTNTEAFF. The CDR3 DNA sequence: TGCGCCAGCAGCTTGGATCGCCTTACGAACACTGAAGCTTTCTTT. This sequence joins TRBV5-1 and TRBJ1-1; D is undetermined. The CDR3 runs to 15 residues. Germline assignment: CDR1 SGHRS and CDR2 YFSETQ. With 0 bases removed from V and 1 base from J, the gap between germline ends came to 10 bases.

V gene TRBV6-5 combines with J gene TRBJ1-2; D is perhaps TRBD1 (5 bases). Trimming shortened V by 7 bases and J by 2 bases, and 11 bases separated the two germline ends. CDR1 MNHEY and CDR2 SVGAGI come from the germline V gene. The CDR3 extends over 13 amino acids. The CDR3 sequence: CASKQDTNYGYTF. The CDR3, as DNA: TGTGCCAGCAAACAGGATACAAACTATGGCTACACCTTC.

The chain employs TRBV5-6 and TRBJ2-1; either TRBD1 or TRBD2 may fit D (5 bases each). This CDR3 region has 12 residues. Germline V gene lookup returns CDR1 SGHDT and CDR2 YYEEEE. Trimming took 5 bases from V and 8 from J, leaving 11 bases between them. CDR3 bases: TGTGCCAGCAGTCATGGGACCGATGAGCAGTTCTTC. This codes for CASSHGTDEQFF.

The chain couples TRBV7-3 to TRBJ2-2, with 12 bases that match TRBD2. Germline CDR1 SGHTA, CDR2 FQGTGA. There are 15 residues in the CDR3. V lost 5 bases to trimming and J lost 7 bases; unmatched junction nucleotides: 5. The CDR3 loop is CASSLAGGNFGELFF. The DNA for the CDR3 is TGTGCCAGCAGCCTAGCGGGAGGGAACTTCGGGGAGCTGTTTTTT.

J is TRBJ1-1 and V is TRBV5-4, with 9 bases identical to TRBD1. The CDR3 totals 15 residues. CDR1 is SGHNT, CDR2 YYREEE, per germline (reference sequence). Trimming took 4 bases from V and 5 from J; bases not matched to a gene: 9. The CDR3 DNA sequence: TGTGCCAGCAGCGCCTTCGGGACAGGGTTGACTGAAGCTTTCTTT. As protein: CASSAFGTGLTEAFF.

The chain links TRBV15 to TRBJ2-7; the D gene is possibly TRBD2 (6 bases). Trimming removed 1 base from V and 2 bases from J, with 12 bases in between. Germline lookup yields CDR1 LNHNV and CDR2 YYDKDF (reference sequence). The CDR3 runs 15 residues. The CDR3 region is CATSRGEESPYEQYF. CDR3 nucleotide sequence: TGTGCCACCAGCAGAGGGGAGGAGAGCCCCTACGAGCAGTACTTC.

J is TRBJ2-3 and V is TRBV2; D unclear. The germline CDR1 and CDR2 sequences are SNHLY and FYNNEI. Trimming removed 1 base from V and 2 bases from J, with 10 bases in between. This CDR3 comprises 15 residues. CDR3 coding DNA: TGTGCCAGCAGTGAAGAGGTTGGCCCCACAGATACGCAGTATTTT. This codes for CASSEEVGPTDTQYF.

V is TRBV5-4 and J is TRBJ1-3; no clear D gene. Deletions cut 0 bases from V and 4 bases from J, with 8 bases between. The CDR3 loop spans 14 amino acids. Germline CDR1 and CDR2: SGHNT and YYREEE (reference sequence). This chain's CDR3 is CASSLGASGNTIYF. CDR3 coding DNA: TGTGCCAGCAGCTTGGGGGCGTCAGGAAACACCATATATTTT.

This chain links TRBV6-6 with TRBJ1-1, with 7 bases lining up with TRBD1. CDR1 MNHNY and CDR2 SVGAGI come from the germline V gene (reference sequence). The ends lost 9 bases at V and 4 bases at J; junction bases unmatched: 14. The CDR3 covers 15 residues. CDR3 coding DNA: TGTGCCAGTCATTCCTCCCTGACAGGGCTCACTGAAGCTTTCTTT. It translates to CASHSSLTGLTEAFF.

CDR3 coding DNA: TGTGCCAGCAGCTTGACGACAGAGAACACTGAAGCTTTCTTT. It codes for CASSLTTENTEAFF. The chain is built from TRBV7-9 and TRBJ1-1, with a weak D call TRBD1 (5 bases). Germline-derived CDR1 and CDR2 are SEHNR and FQNEAQ (reference sequence). Deletions cut 3 bases from V and 1 base from J, with 9 bases between. The CDR3 sequence is 14 residues long.

This chain links TRBV28 with TRBJ2-1, with D possibly matching TRBD2 (5 bases). The CDR3 extends over 14 amino acids. Deletions cut 2 bases from V and 7 bases from J, with 12 bases between. Germline V gene lookup returns CDR1 MDHEN and CDR2 SYDVKM. The CDR3 nucleotides read TGTGCCAGCAGTTTAGGGGTCGGGATGAATGAGCAGTTCTTC. Its protein product is CASSLGVGMNEQFF.

Here the CDR3 reads CASSIGTSGNYNEQFF. CDR3 in DNA: TGTGCCAGCAGTATCGGGACTAGCGGGAATTACAATGAGCAGTTCTTC. J is TRBJ2-1 and V is TRBV27, with TRBD2 identical over 13 bases. Trimming removed 5 bases from V and 4 bases from J; junction bases left unmatched: 5. The CDR3 is 16 residues long. CDR1 is MNHEY and CDR2 is SMNVEV in the germline V gene (reference sequence).

The rearrangement uses TRBV5-1 and TRBJ1-2; 7 bases map to TRBD1. The V gene's germline CDR1 is SGHRS and CDR2 YFSETQ. With V trimmed by 0 bases and J by 7 bases, 9 bases remained unmatched. The CDR3 has 15 residues. The CDR3, as DNA: TGCGCCAGCAGCTTGGGGCTTTTAGGGGGCGGTGGCTACACCTTC. The encoded protein is CASSLGLLGGGGYTF.